Sequencing of this T cell receptor beta chain was carried out in a study of blood T cell repertoires in COVID-19. Profiling relied on immunoSEQ multiplex PCR, and the TCRdb table lists in-frame clones only, not all of them. The table lists approximately 350,000 clones, 75% to 90% of them singletons, with around 6% in the top ten. This CDR3 is 16 amino acids long. CDR1 is LNHDA, CDR2 SQIVND, per germline (reference sequence). J was trimmed by 2 bases and V by 2 bases; bases with no gene match: 9. This TCR was sampled from a woman aged 45-65 years with COVID-19, enrolled during active disease. Source material: peripheral blood. The chain joins TRBV19 to TRBJ2-7, with TRBD2 matching over 7 bases. The CDR3 protein is CASSIIYGGGPYEQYF. CDR3 nucleotides: TGTGCCAGTAGTATAATCTATGGCGGGGGACCCTACGAGCAGTACTTC.